A selection of T cell receptor beta chains follows, all from one sample in a study of response to subunit inactivated influenza vaccine. Using its own MiXCR run on the RT-PCR reads, TCRdb lists one record per CDR3 protein. The sample consists of just over 300,000 distinct CDR3 sequences, around a fifth of them appearing once. Sequences were derived from PBMCs from blood, sampled about 20 months after vaccination. Receptors were obtained from a man between 50 and 69 years old who received an inactivated influenza vaccine. Both conserved end residues are trimmed from each CDR3.

TRBJ2-7	TRBV11-2	ASSNQGYEQY
TRBJ1-2	TRBV5-4	ASSSVRQGDYGYT
TRBJ2-7	TRBV7-8	ASLSGTGGSYEQY
TRBJ1-3	TRBV9	ASSVGGGTNSGNTIY
TRBJ2-1	TRBV19	ASSIGPTGVAEQF
TRBJ1-2	TRBV5-1	ASSLGQAFDGYT
TRBJ2-3	TRBV29-1	SVAPGTDTQY
TRBJ1-1	TRBV20-1	SASRAGRNTEAF
TRBJ1-1	TRBV15	ATSRDRQGQAF
TRBJ1-2	TRBV4-3	ASSPGTIHGYT
TRBJ1-5	TRBV20-1	SASGPTTSNQPQH
TRBJ1-1	TRBV7-2	ASSPRPEPGIEAF
TRBJ2-3	TRBV5-1	ASSFFPYPSGGATDTQY
TRBJ1-5	TRBV7-9	ASARGNQPQH
TRBJ2-5	TRBV11-2	ASSLVTTFQETQY
TRBJ2-7	TRBV7-9	ASSLGGRGGEQY
TRBJ2-5	TRBV12-3/TRBV12-4	ASSSTVGAQY
TRBJ1-2	TRBV20-1	SASEPGDPNNGYT
TRBJ2-7	TRBV5-5	ASSFSPSGSYEQY
TRBJ2-3	TRBV20-1	SARTSGITDTQY
TRBJ1-1	TRBV5-1	ASSGAGTGGRNTEAF
TRBJ2-3	TRBV11-2	ASSLVGGRGEQY
TRBJ1-1	TRBV7-2	ASSLVGRGLDTEAF
TRBJ1-5	TRBV7-8	ASTLVRANQPQH
TRBJ2-7	TRBV2	ASSNLPTEQY
TRBJ2-1	TRBV6-1	ASSTGQGPYNEQF
TRBJ2-3	TRBV7-2	ASSFGGYTDTQY
TRBJ2-5	TRBV3-1	ASSLGTGQETQY
TRBJ1-1	TRBV10-3	AISESPGQGTEAF